The present T cell receptor (beta chain) was sequenced within a study of blood T cell repertoires in COVID-19. About the study: Donors in the United States, Italy and Spain gave samples during acute or convalescent COVID-19. The cDNA or gDNA used as material had been derived from T cells, B-cell-depleted T cells, or PBMCs.

CDR1 LGHDT and CDR2 YNNKEL come from the germline V gene (reference sequence). This CDR3 is built from 11 residues. Trimming cost V 0 bases and J 12 bases, with 8 bases left between them. Original analysis: Estimation of nucleated cell counts was performed using reference gene primer amplification. Sequenced by immunoSEQ multiplex PCR; TCRdb stores in-frame clones only, minus some. That table furnishes V, J and clone size, whereas the DNA furnished D and trimming. Among around 230,000 clones listed, about four fifths were seen once. The specimen was peripheral blood. The rearrangement joins TRBV3-1 (or the pseudogene TRBV3-2) to TRBJ1-2; D is unclear. The receptor comes from a woman aged 80 or over with acute or convalescent COVID-19. The CDR3 reads CASSQDGPNTF. DNA of the CDR3: TGTGCCAGCAGCCAAGATGGGCCGAACACCTTC.